Ten or more counts support the clone carrying this T cell receptor (beta chain). TCRdb itself ran the 5' RACE reads through MiXCR, one entry per CDR3 protein. The data contain hundreds of thousands of distinct CDR3 sequences, about 5% of them singletons. This record comes from a study of T cells after yellow fever vaccination. In germline, CDR1 is SGHTA, CDR2 FQGNSA. The V end lost 4 bases, the J end lost 0 bases, and 12 bases lay between the germline ends. CDR3 size: 15 residues. The V call is TRBV7-2, the J call TRBJ1-2; perhaps TRBD1 as D (6 bases). This clonotype was sampled from a man aged 18 to 35 who received the YFV17D yellow fever vaccine. Source: CD4+ T cells sorted from PBMCs, taken on the day of the yellow fever booster vaccination. The CDR3 nucleotides read TGTGCCAGCAGCTCCGCCGGGACAACTAACTATGGCTACACCTTC. Translation: CASSSAGTTNYGYTF.